A selection of T cell receptor beta chains follows, all from one sample in a study of blood T cell repertoires in COVID-19. Method: immunoSEQ multiplex PCR; TCRdb's copy keeps in-frame clones and lacks some. The sample has 300,000 or so clones, roughly 88% seen once; the top ten hold under 3.5%. Sequencing was done on a sample of peripheral blood. The source is a woman in her twenties or thirties with COVID-19, enrolled during active disease. Both conserved end residues are part of each CDR3. Each record gives: V gene, clone size, D gene, J gene, CDR3 DNA, CDR3 protein. D genes are given only for firm matches. The size field is filled for only some rows; it gives once, few, many or a size class.

TRBV7-9	-	-	TRBJ1-1	TGTGCCAGCAGCTTAGGGAGGACAGCGAACACTGAAGCTTTCTTT	CASSLGRTANTEAFF
TRBV7-9	-	-	TRBJ2-1	TGTGCCAGCAGCTTAGATGGTCGCCTAGCGCGGAATGAGCAGTTCTTC	CASSLDGRLARNEQFF
TRBV5-1	once	TRBD1	TRBJ1-2	TGCGCCAGCAGTGATCAGGGGGCGAACTATGGCTACACCTTC	CASSDQGANYGYTF
TRBV7-9	-	-	TRBJ1-6	TGTGCCAGCAGCTTAGCGAGCCCAGGGGCTTGGAATTCACCCCTCCACTTT	CASSLASPGAWNSPLHF
TRBV19	-	-	TRBJ2-1	TGTGCCAGTAGTATAATCTCGGGGGGCAGGGATTCGAATGAGCAGTTCTTC	CASSIISGGRDSNEQFF
TRBV3-1/TRBV3-2	-	-	TRBJ2-1	TGTGCCAGCAGCCACCAGGGGGTGACTAGCTCCTACAATGAGCAGTTCTTC	CASSHQGVTSSYNEQFF
TRBV20-1	-	-	TRBJ2-5	TGCAGTGCTAGTGACGGGTACCAAGAGACCCAGTACTTC	CSASDGYQETQYF
TRBV19	-	-	TRBJ1-5	TGTGCCAGTAGCCTCCCGGGATCCGGGCCCCAGCATTTT	CASSLPGSGPQHF
TRBV3-1/TRBV3-2	-	TRBD1	TRBJ2-7	TGTGCCAGCAGCCCCACAGGGGTCAACGAGCAGTACTTC	CASSPTGVNEQYF
TRBV18	-	-	TRBJ1-5	TGTGCCAGCTCACCAGGGCAGCCTAATCAGCCCCAGCATTTT	CASSPGQPNQPQHF
TRBV15	-	-	TRBJ1-4	TGTGCCACCAGCAGAGAGGCAGCAACTAATGAAAAACTGTTTTTT	CATSREAATNEKLFF
TRBV12-3/TRBV12-4	-	TRBD2	TRBJ2-1	TGTGCCAGCAGACAACTAGCGGAGAGGCGGATCTTC	CASRQLAERRIF
TRBV2	-	-	TRBJ1-1	TGTGCCAGCACCGGGGATGAAGCTTTCTTT	CASTGDEAFF
TRBV7-9	-	TRBD1	TRBJ2-1	TGTGCCAGCAGCTTCTTTGGGACAGGGGGTTACAATGAGCAGTTCTTC	CASSFFGTGGYNEQFF
TRBV5-1	-	-	TRBJ2-7	TGCGCCAGCAGCTTGAGTTTAGCTACCTACGAGCAGTACTTC	CASSLSLATYEQYF
TRBV30	once	-	TRBJ1-2	TGTGCCTGGAGTGTAAAAACAGGGTCTGGCTACACCTTC	CAWSVKTGSGYTF
TRBV3-1/TRBV3-2	-	-	TRBJ2-5	TGTGCCAGCAGCCAAGAACTAAGGCAGGGCAGGGAGACCCAGTACTTC	CASSQELRQGRETQYF
TRBV21-1	-	-	TRBJ2-1	TGTGCCAGCAGCAAAGAGGGACTTCCAGGATCATCCTACAATGAGCAGTTCTTC	CASSKEGLPGSSYNEQFF
TRBV3-1/TRBV3-2	-	TRBD2	TRBJ2-2	TGTGCCAGCAGCCTGCGGACTAGTATCACCGGGGAGCTGTTTTTT	CASSLRTSITGELFF
TRBV19	-	TRBD2	TRBJ2-1	TGTGCCAGTAGTGTTAGCGGGAGTCCCTACAATGAGCAGTTCTTC	CASSVSGSPYNEQFF
TRBV6-5	-	-	TRBJ1-1	TGTGCCACCCCGGGGGGAGATGGGACGGGCACTGAAGCTTTCTTT	CATPGGDGTGTEAFF
TRBV27	few	TRBD1	TRBJ1-6	TGTGCCAGCAGCCGGACAGGGGACAATTCACCCCTCCACTTT	CASSRTGDNSPLHF
TRBV7-9	-	-	TRBJ1-2	TGTGCCAGCAGCGCCGGGACTTCCTATGGCTACACCTTC	CASSAGTSYGYTF
TRBV19	-	TRBD1	TRBJ2-2	TGTGCCAGTACCGGGACAGGGGACGGATGGGAGCAGGTCAGGGAGCTGTTTTTT	CASTGTGDGWEQVRELFF
TRBV11-2	-	-	TRBJ2-1	TGTGCCAGCAGCTTAGATCCGGTAAGCTCCTACAATGAGCAGTTCTTC	CASSLDPVSSYNEQFF
TRBV25-1	-	-	TRBJ1-2	TGTGCCAGCAGTGAAATTGGGAGGGGCTATGGCTACACCTTC	CASSEIGRGYGYTF
TRBV5-4	-	-	TRBJ2-7	TGTGCCAGCAGCCAAGATGGACTCTACGAGCAGTACTTC	CASSQDGLYEQYF
TRBV9	-	TRBD2	TRBJ2-5	TGTGCCAGCAGCGCAGGACTAGTCGTAGAGACCCAGTACTTC	CASSAGLVVETQYF
TRBV9	-	TRBD1	TRBJ1-1	TGTGCCAGCAGCAACCGGGACAGGGGCCGAAACACTGAAGCTTTCTTT	CASSNRDRGRNTEAFF
TRBV16	-	-	TRBJ1-1	TGTGCCAGCAGCCGAAAGTACAGGGTCGTAGCTTTCTTT	CASSRKYRVVAFF
TRBV3-1/TRBV3-2	once	-	TRBJ1-2	TGTGCCAGCAGCCAAGTGGGGGGAGGCTACACCTTC	CASSQVGGGYTF
TRBV7-9	-	TRBD2	TRBJ2-3	TGTGCCAGCAGCCCCGGACTAGCCACAGATACGCAGTATTTT	CASSPGLATDTQYF
TRBV7-9	-	-	TRBJ1-2	TGTGCCAGCAGCTTAATATTTGGGGCTGCTAACTATGGCTACACCTTC	CASSLIFGAANYGYTF
TRBV9	-	-	TRBJ1-4	TGTGCCAGCAGCGTATCGGGGGGGAGGCCTGAAAAACTGTTTTTT	CASSVSGGRPEKLFF
TRBV6-5	once	-	TRBJ1-4	TGTGCCAGCAGTTACTCGATTGGGGGGGTTAATGAAAAACTGTTTTTT	CASSYSIGGVNEKLFF
TRBV5-1	-	TRBD1	TRBJ2-5	TGCGCCAGCAGCTTGGACGGGACAGGGGGAGAGACCCAGTACTTC	CASSLDGTGGETQYF
TRBV5-4	-	TRBD2	TRBJ2-1	TGTGCCAGCAGCTTCCCGGGACTAGCGGGAGGTGAGCAGTTCTTC	CASSFPGLAGGEQFF
TRBV28	-	TRBD2	TRBJ2-7	TGTGCCAGCAGTGAACCGGGACTAGGAGCCTACGAGCAGTACTTC	CASSEPGLGAYEQYF
TRBV27	-	-	TRBJ2-7	TGTGCCAGCAGTCCCCGAGGAAGCTCCTACGAGCAGTACTTC	CASSPRGSSYEQYF
TRBV5-6	once	TRBD1	TRBJ1-2	TGTGCCAGCAGTCCCGGGACAGGGATAGGCTACACCTTC	CASSPGTGIGYTF
TRBV5-1	once	TRBD1	TRBJ2-2	TGCGCCAGCAGGACAGGGGACGGCACCGGGGAGCTGTTTTTT	CASRTGDGTGELFF
TRBV5-1	few	-	TRBJ2-7	TGCGCCAGCAGCTTTTGGACAGCCAGCGAGCAGTACTTC	CASSFWTASEQYF
TRBV2	many	TRBD2	TRBJ2-7	TGTGCCAGCACCGGGACTAGTCGCGAGCAGTACTTC	CASTGTSREQYF
TRBV7-2	once	TRBD1	TRBJ1-5	TGTGCCAGCAGCTTTAGGACAGGGGGCAATCAGCCCCAGCATTTT	CASSFRTGGNQPQHF
TRBV5-5	-	TRBD1	TRBJ2-1	TGTGCCAGCAGCTTGGTACAGGGGTTCGGTAATGAGCAGTTCTTC	CASSLVQGFGNEQFF